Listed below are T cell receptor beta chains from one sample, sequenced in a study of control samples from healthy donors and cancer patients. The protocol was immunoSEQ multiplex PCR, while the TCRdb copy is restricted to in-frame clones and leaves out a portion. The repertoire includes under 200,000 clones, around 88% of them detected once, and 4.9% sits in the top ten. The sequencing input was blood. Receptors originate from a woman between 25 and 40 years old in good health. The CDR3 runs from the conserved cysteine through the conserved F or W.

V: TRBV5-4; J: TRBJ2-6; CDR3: CASSFPGGASGANVLTF
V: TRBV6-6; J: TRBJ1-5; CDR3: CASSQAGSNQPQHF
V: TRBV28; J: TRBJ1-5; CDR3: CASSFPGERQPQHF
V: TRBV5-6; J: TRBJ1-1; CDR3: CASSLVPGASTEAFF
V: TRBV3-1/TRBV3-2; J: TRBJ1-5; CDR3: CASSYTDNQPQHF
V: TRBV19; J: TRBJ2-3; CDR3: CASSQSRGSTDTQYF
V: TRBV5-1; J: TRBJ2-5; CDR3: CASSRRLAGLEETQYF
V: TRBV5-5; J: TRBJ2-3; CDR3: CASGRWREYPDTQYF
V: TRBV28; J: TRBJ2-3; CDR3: CASLTSGRIDTQYF
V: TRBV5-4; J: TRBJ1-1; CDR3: CASTPKVNTEAFF
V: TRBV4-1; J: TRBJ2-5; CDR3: CASSQEPTETQYF
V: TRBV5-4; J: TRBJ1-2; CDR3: CASSLGQGFNYGYTF
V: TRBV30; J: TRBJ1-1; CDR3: CAWSPGSTTEAFF
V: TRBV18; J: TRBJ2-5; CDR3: CASRRDRGETQYF
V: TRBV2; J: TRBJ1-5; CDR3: CASTWTDRHNQPQHF
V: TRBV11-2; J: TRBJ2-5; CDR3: CASSLGGSGRETQYF
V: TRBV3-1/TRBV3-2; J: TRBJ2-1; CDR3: CASSQDQGTHNEQFF
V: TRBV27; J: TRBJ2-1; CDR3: CASSFLGGYNEQFF
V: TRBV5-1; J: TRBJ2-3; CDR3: CASSLGLRGGLNTQYF
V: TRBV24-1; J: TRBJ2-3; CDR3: CAAGTGGTDTQYF
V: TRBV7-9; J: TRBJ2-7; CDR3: CASSLGRGVYEQYF
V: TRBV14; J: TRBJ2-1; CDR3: CASSQGAGLAFNEQFF
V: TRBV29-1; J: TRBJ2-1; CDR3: CSVVSANEQFF
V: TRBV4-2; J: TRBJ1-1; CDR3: CASSQQGLGDTEAFF
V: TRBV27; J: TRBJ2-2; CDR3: CASSWTENTGELFF
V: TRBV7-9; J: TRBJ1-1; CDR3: CASSFQGQGRSEAFF
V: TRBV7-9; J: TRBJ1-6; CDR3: CASSSDRESSYNSPLHF
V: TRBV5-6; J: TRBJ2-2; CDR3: CASSFYPGTSLNTGELFF
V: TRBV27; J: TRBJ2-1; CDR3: CASSSLGGPRNEQFF
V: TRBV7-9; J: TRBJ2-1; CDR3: CASSPRGVAGTNSYNEQFF
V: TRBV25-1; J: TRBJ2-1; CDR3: CASSHGRRQNNEQFF
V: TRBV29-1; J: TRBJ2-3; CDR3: CSADKGSTDTQYF
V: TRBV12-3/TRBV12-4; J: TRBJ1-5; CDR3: CASTSQVNQPQHF
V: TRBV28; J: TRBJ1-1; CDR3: CASSSLLQGSDTEAFF
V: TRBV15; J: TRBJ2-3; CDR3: CATSRAGDSTDTQYF
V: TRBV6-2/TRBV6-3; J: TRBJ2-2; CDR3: CASSLADRGTGELFF
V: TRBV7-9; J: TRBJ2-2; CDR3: CASSLSAGLENTGELFF
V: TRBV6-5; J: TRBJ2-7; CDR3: CASSPIASSYEQYF
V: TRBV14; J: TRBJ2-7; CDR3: CASSQEPDFSYEQYF
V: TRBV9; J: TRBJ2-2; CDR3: CASSTGTGAGGELFF
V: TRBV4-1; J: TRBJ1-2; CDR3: CASSPTGLPPNGYTF
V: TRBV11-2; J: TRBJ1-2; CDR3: CASSLSNYGYTF
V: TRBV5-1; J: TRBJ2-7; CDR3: CASSSGGTSGRALGEQYF
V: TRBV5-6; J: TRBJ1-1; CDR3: CASSLGLYSNTEAFF
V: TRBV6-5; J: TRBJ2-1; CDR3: CASWTSGRRYNEQFF
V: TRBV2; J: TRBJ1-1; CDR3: CASSEAVVAEAFF
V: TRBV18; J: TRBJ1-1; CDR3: CASSPSGQDTEAFF
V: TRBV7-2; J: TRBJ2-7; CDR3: CASSLVGTGSWEQYF
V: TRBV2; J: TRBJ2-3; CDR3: CASPYRAESSGGARWADTQYF
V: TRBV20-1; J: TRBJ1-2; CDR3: CSATTGTLYTF
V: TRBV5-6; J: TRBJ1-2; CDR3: CASNRRNRPYGYTF
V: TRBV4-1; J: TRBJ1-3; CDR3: CASRGQGASGNTIYF